This passage covers 5 T cell receptor beta chains from one sample sequenced in a study of T cell repertoires in cytomegalovirus infection. In TCRdb, the reads were re-called with MiXCR into one record per CDR3 protein. The sample consists of approximately 120,000 distinct CDR3 sequences, around 28% of them appearing once. Their cognate antigens are unknown. The sample in question was CD8+ T cells from cultured PBMCs, obtained from culture after CMV antigen stimulation. These receptor sequences come from a human donor in good health (CMV status not recorded). Some clones in this sample may be carry-over from other donors' samples.

This clonotype showed up many times. V gene TRBV2 combines with J gene TRBJ2-3; D gene ambiguous. With 7 bases removed from V and 3 bases from J, the gap between germline ends came to 17 bases. Per the germline V gene, CDR1 is SNHLY and CDR2 is FYNNEI. There are 15 residues in the CDR3. The CDR3 nucleotides read TGTGCCAGCAAATTGGGCGGCTTGACTACAGATACGCAGTATTTT. Amino acids: CASKLGGLTTDTQYF.

This rearrangement joins TRBV2 to TRBJ2-1, with a possible D match to TRBD2 (6 bases). The V end lost 4 bases, the J end lost 9 bases, and 16 bases lay between the germline ends. Germline V gives CDR1 SNHLY, CDR2 FYNNEI. The CDR3 spans 14 residues. The CDR3 nucleotides are TGTGCCAGCAGTGCTGGACAAGGGGAGGCTGAGCAGTTCTTC. Translated: CASSAGQGEAEQFF.

This clonotype was seen a few times. The chain combines TRBV2 with TRBJ1-2, with no clear D. In germline, CDR1 is SNHLY, CDR2 FYNNEI. V was shortened by 6 bases and J by 7 bases, with 18 bases between the two germline ends. The CDR3 consists of 14 residues. The CDR3 region is CASSATELLSGYTF. In nucleotides, the CDR3 is TGTGCCAGCAGCGCGACGGAACTTCTTAGTGGCTACACCTTC.

The chain uses TRBV9 and TRBJ1-2, with D unresolved. The CDR3 totals 14 residues. The germline V gene has CDR1 SGDLS and CDR2 YYNGEE. Trimming removed 0 bases from V and 4 bases from J, with 10 bases in between. CDR3: CASSVGSAPYGYTF. CDR3 in DNA: TGTGCCAGCAGCGTAGGGTCCGCCCCCTATGGCTACACCTTC.

J is TRBJ2-1 and V is TRBV20-1; D gene ambiguous. This CDR3 has 14 residues. V lost 4 bases and J lost 4, with 14 bases in between. Germline V CDR1 and CDR2: DFQATT, SNEGSKA (reference sequence). CDR3 sequence (DNA): TGCAGTGCTACCCCTACCCTTACTTACAATGAGCAGTTCTTC. Protein sequence: CSATPTLTYNEQFF.